A selection of T cell receptor beta chains follows, all from one sample in a study of blood T cell repertoires in COVID-19. The assay was immunoSEQ multiplex PCR, and TCRdb's table has in-frame clones only and misses some. The table includes roughly 300,000 clones, over 75% detected once. What was sequenced was peripheral blood. Receptor source: a man between 18 and 29 years old with active or convalescent COVID-19. Both conserved end residues are part of each CDR3. D genes are given only for firm matches. Clone size is not always given. Where it is, it says once, few, many or a class for expanded clones.

CDR3 length	clone size	V gene	J gene	D gene	CDR3 protein	CDR3 DNA
13	once	TRBV27	TRBJ2-7	.	CASSLGQTYEQYF	TGTGCCAGCAGTTTGGGGCAGACTTACGAGCAGTACTTC
18	.	TRBV3-1/TRBV3-2	TRBJ2-3	TRBD2	CASSQDRGGLIRTDTQYF	TGTGCCAGCAGCCAAGACCGGGGGGGCCTTATCCGCACAGATACGCAGTATTTT
14	.	TRBV13	TRBJ1-6	.	CASSPRGRESPLHF	TGTGCCAGCAGCCCGCGTGGGAGAGAGTCACCCCTCCACTTT
12	.	TRBV7-9	TRBJ2-7	.	CASSFDTYEQYF	TGTGCCAGCAGCTTCGATACATACGAGCAGTACTTC
12	.	TRBV29-1	TRBJ2-3	.	CSVPDSADTQYF	TGCAGCGTGCCGGACAGTGCAGATACGCAGTATTTT
14	.	TRBV20-1	TRBJ2-7	.	CSASLGAFSYEQYF	TGCAGTGCTAGTTTGGGGGCTTTCAGCTACGAGCAGTACTTC
14	.	TRBV11-2	TRBJ2-2	.	CASSLPRDTGELFF	TGTGCCAGCAGCTTACCACGGGACACCGGGGAGCTGTTTTTT
12	.	TRBV6-5	TRBJ1-5	.	CASGQIPQPQHF	TGTGCCAGCGGCCAGATTCCCCAGCCCCAGCATTTT
19	.	TRBV4-1	TRBJ1-2	TRBD1	CASSQDLRTGGLGSYGYTF	TGCGCCAGCAGCCAAGACCTTAGGACAGGGGGCCTCGGGTCGTATGGCTACACCTTC
12	few	TRBV12-3/TRBV12-4	TRBJ2-7	.	CASTLGGYEQYF	TGTGCCAGCACTCTGGGGGGCTACGAGCAGTACTTC
14	.	TRBV7-4	TRBJ1-2	.	CASSFLSSTGGYTF	TGTGCCAGCAGCTTCCTATCGTCAACAGGGGGCTACACCTTC
13	.	TRBV14	TRBJ2-7	.	CASSQETLGEQYF	TGTGCCAGCAGCCAAGAAACGCTCGGCGAGCAGTACTTC
13	.	TRBV25-1	TRBJ1-3	.	CASTTGSGNTIYF	TGTGCCAGCACAACCGGCTCTGGAAACACCATATATTTT
14	once	TRBV4-1	TRBJ1-2	.	CASSQEGQLYGYTF	TGCGCCAGCAGCCAAGAAGGACAGCTCTATGGCTACACCTTC
15	.	TRBV18	TRBJ2-7	TRBD2	CASSSGLATVSEQYF	TGTGCCAGCTCATCGGGACTAGCGACAGTCTCCGAGCAGTACTTC
15	.	TRBV5-1	TRBJ2-7	.	CASSFRTGKSYEQYF	TGCGCCAGCAGCTTCCGTACAGGGAAAAGCTACGAGCAGTACTTC
15	.	TRBV10-1	TRBJ2-1	.	CASSESGGRGNEQFF	TGCGCCAGCAGTGAGTCCGGGGGGCGTGGGAATGAGCAGTTCTTC
12	.	TRBV12-3/TRBV12-4	TRBJ1-2	.	CASSFNRDGYTF	TGTGCCAGCAGTTTTAACAGAGATGGCTACACCTTC
15	.	TRBV9	TRBJ2-5	.	CASSVASVGVETQYF	TGTGCCAGCAGCGTAGCAAGCGTTGGTGTGGAGACCCAGTACTTC
13	.	TRBV5-4	TRBJ1-1	.	CASSYDRYTEAFF	TGTGCCAGCAGTTATGACAGATACACTGAAGCTTTCTTT
14	.	TRBV11-2	TRBJ2-7	TRBD1	CASFTGQGSYEQYF	TGTGCCAGCTTTACCGGACAGGGAAGTTACGAGCAGTACTTC
18	.	TRBV3-1/TRBV3-2	TRBJ2-5	TRBD2	CASSQVLSGGASEETQYF	TGTGCCAGCAGCCAAGTCCTTAGCGGGGGGGCAAGTGAAGAGACCCAGTACTTC
14	.	TRBV7-9	TRBJ1-2	TRBD1	CASSSGQGGYGYTF	TGTGCCAGCAGCTCTGGACAGGGCGGCTATGGCTACACCTTC
15	many	TRBV4-3	TRBJ1-5	TRBD1	CASSRNRGSNQPQHF	TGCGCCAGCAGCCGCAACAGGGGTAGCAATCAGCCCCAGCATTTT
14	.	TRBV10-2	TRBJ2-7	.	CASSEFRAWNEQYF	TGCGCCAGCAGTGAGTTTCGAGCGTGGAACGAGCAGTACTTC
13	few	TRBV4-1	TRBJ2-7	.	CASSQRGGYEQYF	TGCGCCAGCAGCCAAAGGGGGGGTTACGAGCAGTACTTC
15	once	TRBV6-6	TRBJ2-3	.	CASSRHRVDTDTQYF	TGTGCCAGCAGCCGCCACAGGGTAGACACAGATACGCAGTATTTT
16	.	TRBV3-1/TRBV3-2	TRBJ2-2	.	CASSAGFSPSTGELFF	TGTGCCAGCAGCGCCGGGTTCTCACCGAGCACCGGGGAGCTGTTTTTT
16	.	TRBV5-1	TRBJ2-1	TRBD2	CASSPELASSYNEQFF	TGCGCCAGCAGCCCGGAACTAGCGAGCTCCTACAATGAGCAGTTCTTC
15	.	TRBV5-1	TRBJ2-2	.	CASSLVAANTGELFF	TGCGCCAGCAGCTTAGTGGCAGCGAACACCGGGGAGCTGTTTTTT
13	once	TRBV6-5	TRBJ2-3	.	CASTRSGADTQYF	TGTGCCAGCACGCGCTCGGGGGCAGATACGCAGTATTTT
15	.	TRBV5-1	TRBJ2-3	TRBD2	CASSGTSGGADTQYF	TGCGCCAGCAGTGGAACTAGCGGGGGGGCAGATACGCAGTATTTT
14	few	TRBV6-2/TRBV6-3	TRBJ2-1	TRBD2	CASSLAGNYNEQFF	TGTGCCAGCAGTTTAGCGGGGAACTACAATGAGCAGTTCTTC
13	.	TRBV28	TRBJ1-5	TRBD1	CASSFGQGFPQHF	TGTGCCAGCAGTTTCGGACAGGGGTTTCCCCAGCATTTT
16	.	TRBV27	TRBJ2-1	TRBD2	CASSLNLLVAGDEQFF	TGTGCCAGCAGTTTAAATCTTCTAGTAGCGGGGGATGAGCAGTTCTTC
15	.	TRBV7-2	TRBJ2-7	.	CASSQGSAGLYEQYF	TGTGCCAGCAGCCAAGGTTCCGCGGGGCTCTACGAGCAGTACTTC
18	.	TRBV4-2	TRBJ2-3	TRBD2	CASSQVSRGLAGGDTQYF	TGTGCCAGCAGCCAAGTATCCCGGGGGCTAGCGGGAGGGGATACGCAGTATTTT
14	.	TRBV7-3	TRBJ2-3	.	CASSVIGATDTQYF	TGTGCCAGCAGCGTAATAGGGGCCACAGATACGCAGTATTTT
12	.	TRBV2	TRBJ1-1	.	CASSQGRAEAFF	TGTGCCAGCAGCCAGGGGAGGGCTGAAGCTTTCTTT
13	once	TRBV12-3/TRBV12-4	TRBJ1-2	.	CASSLPGLIGYTF	TGTGCCAGCAGTTTACCCGGGTTGATAGGTTACACCTTC
11	.	TRBV28	TRBJ2-7	.	CASRTDHEQYF	TGTGCCAGCAGGACAGACCACGAGCAGTACTTC
15	.	TRBV12-5	TRBJ2-3	TRBD1	CASGLGDSHLNTQYF	TGTGCTAGTGGTTTAGGGGACAGTCATCTGAATACGCAGTATTTT
11	.	TRBV20-1	TRBJ1-1	.	CSAQRQAAAFF	TGCAGTGCCCAAAGACAGGCCGCAGCTTTCTTT
13	.	TRBV19	TRBJ2-2	.	CASTIPQSGELFF	TGTGCCAGTACCATCCCCCAATCCGGGGAGCTGTTTTTT
13	.	TRBV27	TRBJ2-7	TRBD1	CASRTGGKSEQYF	TGTGCCAGCAGGACAGGGGGTAAGAGCGAGCAGTACTTC
15	.	TRBV4-3	TRBJ1-1	TRBD1	CASSRLDRPGTEAFF	TGCGCCAGCAGCCGGCTGGACAGGCCTGGGACTGAAGCTTTCTTT
12	.	TRBV25-1	TRBJ1-1	.	CASFDGQTEAFF	TGTGCCAGCTTCGATGGCCAAACCGAAGCTTTCTTT
12	.	TRBV11-2	TRBJ2-7	.	CASSWHSYEQYF	TGTGCCAGCAGCTGGCACTCCTACGAGCAGTACTTC
16	.	TRBV18	TRBJ1-4	TRBD1	CASSPGDRATNEKLFF	TGTGCCAGCTCTCCAGGCGACAGGGCTACTAATGAAAAACTGTTTTTT
14	.	TRBV27	TRBJ2-7	.	CASSYKGEGYEQYF	TGTGCCAGCAGTTATAAGGGGGAGGGCTACGAGCAGTACTTC
13	.	TRBV5-1	TRBJ2-5	TRBD1	CASSRQGGETQYF	TGCGCCAGCAGCCGACAGGGTGGTGAGACCCAGTACTTC